Here is one T cell receptor (beta chain) with its context. The sample comes from a study of T-cell reconstitution after alpha-beta-depleted transplantation in children. Unique molecular identifiers were incorporated during preparation of the TCRbeta library. TCRdb reanalysed the PCR reads using MiXCR and keeps one entry per CDR3 protein. Of approximately 400,000 distinct CDR3 sequences listed, roughly a tenth are singletons. Trimming removed 4 bases at V and 5 bases at J, with 17 bases between. Germline V gene sequence: CDR1 SGHTA, CDR2 FQGNSA. The CDR3 has 15 residues. The chain carries TRBV7-2 and TRBJ2-5; the D gene could be TRBD1 or TRBD2 (5 bases each). The origin of this receptor is a human donor who donated a stem cell graft to a child with acute myeloid leukemia. The source material was PBMCs from the stem cell graft donor, sampled from the stem cell graft. CDR3 sequence: CASSSALGVWETQYF. The CDR3 coding sequence is TGTGCCAGCAGCTCTGCTTTGGGGGTTTGGGAGACCCAGTACTTC.